What follows describes a single T cell receptor beta chain. This CDR3 has 18 residues. V shed 4 bases and J 8 bases; nucleotides not matched to a gene: 11. Germline-derived CDR1 and CDR2 are SGHNT and YENEEA. This sample stems from a study of blood T cell repertoires in COVID-19. As for the study in general: Material from acute and convalescent COVID-19 was sourced from the United States, Italy and Spain. T cells, B-cell-depleted T cells, or PBMCs supplied cDNA or gDNA.

Original processing notes: The assay estimated nucleated cells by amplifying reference gene primers. Assay used: immunoSEQ multiplex PCR; TCRdb lists only in-frame clones, some missing. That table supplies the V and J calls and clone size; D and trimming were determined from the DNA. This table has around 59,000 clones, around 79% appearing once. Sequenced: peripheral blood. This clonotype was obtained from a human donor in a cohort sampled during active COVID-19. J is TRBJ2-1 and V is TRBV11-3, with 16 nucleotides matching TRBD2. The CDR3 here is CASSYGTSGRASWDEQFF. The CDR3 DNA is TGTGCCAGCAGCTATGGGACTAGCGGGAGGGCCTCTTGGGATGAGCAGTTCTTC.